The TCR beta chain described here comes from a study of chronic HIV infection and antiretroviral therapy (dated by TCRdb to the mid-2010s). The CDR3 contains 14 residues, cysteine and phenylalanine counted. The DNA shown is the 42-base CDR3, in frame from base 1. V loses 6 bases of germline sequence and J loses 1 base, and the interval between the two ends is 11 bases. The germline V gene specifies SNHLY as CDR1 and FYNNEI as CDR2. At least ten counts were recorded for this clonotype. Its recognized antigen is unknown. No much larger clone exists at a distance of one base, and base qualities are not known. The library was prepared using 5' RACE. The run used an Illumina MiSeq. Using fastp trimming at Q25 and MiXCR clonotype assembly, TCRdb reanalyzed the public sequencing data and kept in-frame beta chains. Under each unique CDR3 protein, matching rows form one entry showing the most common genes and DNA. This sample is represented by roughly 39,000 distinct CDR3 sequences; roughly 7.6% of them were singletons. The top ten clonotypes cover 2.9% of the sample.

Sequencing was carried out using peripheral blood. The chain is assembled from TRBV2 and TRBJ2-3; a tentative D match to TRBD2 spans 6 bases. The clonotype was recovered from an adult who had HIV and had not received antiretroviral therapy, or was an uninfected healthy control (not recorded which). CDR3 sequence: CASRWREGTDTQYF. The DNA sequence is TGTGCCAGCAGATGGAGGGAGGGCACAGATACGCAGTATTTT.